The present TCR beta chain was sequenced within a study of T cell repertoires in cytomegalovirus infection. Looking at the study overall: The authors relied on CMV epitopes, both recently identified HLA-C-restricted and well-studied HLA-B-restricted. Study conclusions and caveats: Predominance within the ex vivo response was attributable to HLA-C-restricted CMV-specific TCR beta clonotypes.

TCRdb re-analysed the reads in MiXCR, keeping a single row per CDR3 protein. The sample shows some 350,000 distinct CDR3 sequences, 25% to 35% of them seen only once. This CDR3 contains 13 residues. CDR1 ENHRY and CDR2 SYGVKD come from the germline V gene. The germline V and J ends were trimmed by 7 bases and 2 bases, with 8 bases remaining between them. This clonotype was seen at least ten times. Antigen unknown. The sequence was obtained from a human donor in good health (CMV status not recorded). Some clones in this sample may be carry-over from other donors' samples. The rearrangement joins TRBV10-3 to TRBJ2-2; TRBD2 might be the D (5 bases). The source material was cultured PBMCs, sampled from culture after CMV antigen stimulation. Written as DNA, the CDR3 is TGTGCCATCAAGAGGGAAAACACCGGGGAGCTGTTTTTT. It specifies CAIKRENTGELFF.